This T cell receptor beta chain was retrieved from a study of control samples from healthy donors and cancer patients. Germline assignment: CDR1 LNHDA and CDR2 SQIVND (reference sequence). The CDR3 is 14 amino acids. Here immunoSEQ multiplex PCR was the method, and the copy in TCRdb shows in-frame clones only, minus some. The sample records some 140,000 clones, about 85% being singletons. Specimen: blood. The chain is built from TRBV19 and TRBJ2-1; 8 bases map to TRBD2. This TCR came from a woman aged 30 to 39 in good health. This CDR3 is CPPPAGGRNNEQFF. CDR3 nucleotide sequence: TGTCCCCCCCCTGCGGGCGGGAGGAACAATGAGCAGTTCTTC. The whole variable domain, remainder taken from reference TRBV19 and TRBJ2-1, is DGGITQSPKYLFRKEGQNVTLSCEQNLNHDAMYWYRQDPGQGLRLIYYSQIVNDFQKGDIAEGYSVSREKKESFPLTVTSAQKNPTAFYLCPPPAGGRNNEQFFGPGTRLTVL.